This T cell receptor (beta chain) is drawn from a study of shared clonotypes between healthy human individuals. Broader study findings: How much donors shared clonotypes was expected to be affected by sequencing depth.

A remark on this clone: As yet, its antigen is unknown.

The assay was immunoSEQ multiplex PCR, and TCRdb's table has in-frame clones only and misses some. The table lists approximately 1.5 million clones, 95% to 99% of them singletons, with around 0.47% in the top ten. The receptor was isolated from a man younger than 45 in good health. The specimen was naive CD4+ T cells sorted from blood. Noted subset: CD45RA+ positively selected.

The CDR3 protein is CASSALAGSTYNEQFF. The CDR3, as DNA: TGTGCCAGCAGTGCCCTAGCGGGGTCAACCTACAATGAGCAGTTCTTC. The V call is TRBV6-4, the J call TRBJ2-1; TRBD2 aligns across 9 bases. From germline, CDR1 is MRHNA and CDR2 SNTAGT. V lost 4 bases, J lost 2 bases, and 6 bases stayed unmatched. This CDR3 is built from 16 residues.